The rows below give T cell receptor beta chains drawn from one sample of a study of T cells after yellow fever vaccination. TCRdb fed the 5' RACE reads into MiXCR, producing one record per CDR3 protein. In the table there are some 26,000 distinct CDR3 sequences, 3.4% of which are singletons. This specimen consisted of PBMCs, either bulk or a sorted T-cell subset (CD4+, CD8+, memory, or dextramer-sorted; not recorded which), obtained roughly 45 days after the first yellow fever vaccination. These receptors all come from a young man who received the YFV17D yellow fever vaccine. CDR3s include the opening cysteine and the closing phenylalanine or tryptophan. D genes are given only for firm matches. Part of the rows lack a size; the others show once, few, many or a class for expanded clones.

clone_size	v_call	d_call	j_call	cdr3_nt	cdr3_aa
many	TRBV5-1	.	TRBJ2-4	TGCGCCAGCCGGGACCCCTCAGGTACCAAAAACATTCAGTACTTC	CASRDPSGTKNIQYF
many	TRBV7-2	TRBD2	TRBJ2-3	TGTGCCAGCACCTTGACTAGCGGGGCAGATACGCAGTATTTT	CASTLTSGADTQYF
many	TRBV5-1	TRBD1	TRBJ1-1	TGCGCCAGCAGCTTAAGGGACAGGGACACTGAAGCTTTCTTT	CASSLRDRDTEAFF
medium-sized	TRBV10-3	.	TRBJ2-7	TGTGCCATCAGTGCTAGGAGCGATAACTCCTACGAGCAGTACTTC	CAISARSDNSYEQYF
many	TRBV7-3	.	TRBJ2-2	TGTGCCAGCAGCCCTTACAGGGACACCGGGGAGCTGTTTTTT	CASSPYRDTGELFF
many	TRBV7-2	.	TRBJ1-4	TGTGCCAGCAGCTTACTCGGACTATCTAATGAAAAACTGTTTTTT	CASSLLGLSNEKLFF
many	TRBV20-1	.	TRBJ1-5	TGCAGTGCTACAATGACCGACCATCAGCCCCAGCATTTT	CSATMTDHQPQHF
many	TRBV7-9	.	TRBJ1-2	TGTGCCAGCAGCTTAGAGGGAAACTATGGCTACACCTTC	CASSLEGNYGYTF
many	TRBV20-1	.	TRBJ1-2	TGCAGTGCTTCAAATAACTATGGCTACACCTTC	CSASNNYGYTF
many	TRBV5-7	.	TRBJ2-6	TGTGCCAGCAGCCCTCCTTCCGACTTTCAGTCCCCTGGGGCCAACGTCCTGACTTTC	CASSPPSDFQSPGANVLTF
many	TRBV4-3	.	TRBJ2-1	TGCGCCAGCAGCCAAGATTGGGGTGAGCAGTTCTTC	CASSQDWGEQFF
many	TRBV4-1	.	TRBJ2-1	TGCGCCAGCAGCCAAGAAAAGGCCGTAAGGGGAAAACCCTACAATGAGCAGTTCTTC	CASSQEKAVRGKPYNEQFF
many	TRBV20-1	TRBD1	TRBJ1-1	TGCAGTGCTAGAGATCCGGGTCAGGGGGCCACTGAAGCTTTCTTT	CSARDPGQGATEAFF
many	TRBV6-9	TRBD1	TRBJ1-1	TGTGCCAGCAGGGCGAGACAGGGGAACACTGAAGCTTTCTTT	CASRARQGNTEAFF
many	TRBV12-3/TRBV12-4	TRBD2	TRBJ2-5	TGTGCCAGCAGTACTAGCGGGGAGACCCAGTACTTC	CASSTSGETQYF
many	TRBV29-1	.	TRBJ1-5	TGCAGCGTTGGAACGGGCAATCAGCCCCAGCATTTT	CSVGTGNQPQHF
many	TRBV5-1	TRBD1	TRBJ2-2	TGCGCCAGCGGACAGGGGGCTTTATCCGGGGAGCTGTTTTTT	CASGQGALSGELFF
medium-sized	TRBV4-2	.	TRBJ2-2	TGTGCCAGCAGCCAAGAACTAAACTGGGAGCTGTTTTTT	CASSQELNWELFF
many	TRBV18	.	TRBJ1-1	TGTGCCAGCTCAAAAGTAGGCGGGGTAGAAGCTTTCTTT	CASSKVGGVEAFF
many	TRBV12-3/TRBV12-4	.	TRBJ2-5	TGTGCCAGCAGTTTAGAGGGACTCCCACAAGAGACCCAGTACTTC	CASSLEGLPQETQYF
many	TRBV12-3/TRBV12-4	TRBD1	TRBJ2-1	TGTGCCAGCAGCTCAGCAGGGGGCTTCTTCAATGAGCAGTTCTTC	CASSSAGGFFNEQFF
many	TRBV7-9	TRBD1	TRBJ1-3	TGTGCCAGCAGCTCCCAGACAGGGGGCTCTGGAAACACCATATATTTT	CASSSQTGGSGNTIYF
many	TRBV20-1	.	TRBJ1-5	TGCAGTGCGACCCAGGATAGCAATCAGCCCCAGCATTTT	CSATQDSNQPQHF
many	TRBV5-1	.	TRBJ2-7	TGCGCCAGCAGCTTACTAGACAGCTACGAGCAGTACTTC	CASSLLDSYEQYF
many	TRBV5-1	.	TRBJ1-5	TGCGCCAGCAGCTTGGGCCCCCCTAGCAATCAGCCCCAGCATTTT	CASSLGPPSNQPQHF
many	TRBV7-9	.	TRBJ1-2	TGTGCCAGCAGCTTCGGCCGATTCTATGGCTACACCTTC	CASSFGRFYGYTF
many	TRBV7-3	TRBD2	TRBJ2-1	TGTGCCAGCAGCTTGACTAGCGGGGGGGCAATGGCTGAGCAGTTCTTC	CASSLTSGGAMAEQFF
many	TRBV6-5	TRBD1	TRBJ2-5	TGTGCCAGCAGGTCGACAGGGGGCGCGGAGACCCAGTACTTC	CASRSTGGAETQYF
many	TRBV7-8	.	TRBJ2-1	TGTGCCAGCGTTCTCGGGGTGGGGGGCCCCGTTATTTCAAGAAATGAGCAGTTCTTC	CASVLGVGGPVISRNEQFF
many	TRBV10-3	TRBD2	TRBJ2-3	TGTGCCATCACCAACGGACTAGCGGGCACAGATACGCAGTATTTT	CAITNGLAGTDTQYF
many	TRBV3-1	.	TRBJ1-1	TGTGCCAGCAGCCAAGCGGCCGTAAACGTTGAAGCTTTCTTT	CASSQAAVNVEAFF
many	TRBV20-1	.	TRBJ1-2	TGCAGTGCGGCTGGCACGGGAACTAACTATGGCTACACCTTC	CSAAGTGTNYGYTF
many	TRBV4-1	.	TRBJ2-3	TGCGCCAGCAGAAACTTGGACCTAGCCGCAGATACGCAGTATTTT	CASRNLDLAADTQYF
many	TRBV30	.	TRBJ2-5	TGTGCCTGGAGAGGCGCAGCTGAAGAGACCCAGTACTTC	CAWRGAAEETQYF
many	TRBV4-3	TRBD1	TRBJ1-5	TGCGCCAGCAGCCAAGAATGGGGGACAGGGGTGGATCAGCCCCAGCATTTT	CASSQEWGTGVDQPQHF
many	TRBV5-4	TRBD2	TRBJ2-3	TGTGCCAGCAGCTATGGACTAGCAAGCACAGATACGCAGTATTTT	CASSYGLASTDTQYF
many	TRBV11-2	.	TRBJ1-1	TGTGCCAGCAGCTTATATCGGGGTCCCACACGGATGAACACTGAAGCTTTCTTT	CASSLYRGPTRMNTEAFF
many	TRBV5-1	TRBD2	TRBJ2-1	TGCGCCAGCAGCTTGGATATAGCGGGGGGGGATGAGCAGTTCTTC	CASSLDIAGGDEQFF
many	TRBV5-1	.	TRBJ2-3	TGCGCCAGCAGCTTACGACTAGAAACAGATACGCAGTATTTT	CASSLRLETDTQYF
many	TRBV7-3	.	TRBJ2-1	TGTGCCAGCAGCTCGGGGGTTGTCTCCTACAATGAGCAGTTCTTC	CASSSGVVSYNEQFF
many	TRBV7-2	.	TRBJ1-6	TGTGCCAGCTCTGGCGTCCTCTCACCCCTCCACTTT	CASSGVLSPLHF
many	TRBV7-2	TRBD1	TRBJ1-5	TGTGCCAGCAGTAGACCGACAGGGGATCAGCCCCAGCATTTT	CASSRPTGDQPQHF
.	TRBV18	.	TRBJ1-3	TGTGCCAGCTCACCACAGGGTTCTGGAAACACCATATATTTT	CASSPQGSGNTIYF
many	TRBV30	.	TRBJ1-1	TGTGCCTGGAGTGTACAAAGGGGTGAAGCTTTCTTT	CAWSVQRGEAFF
many	TRBV20-1	TRBD1	TRBJ1-1	TGCAGTGCTTCCCGATCAGGGGGGTCGAACACTGAAGCTTTCTTT	CSASRSGGSNTEAFF